This T cell receptor (beta chain) was recovered during a study of T-cell memory formation after mild COVID-19. Study-wide context: TCR clusters were mostly confined to one donor each.

There are 14 residues in the CDR3. CDR1 and CDR2 (germline): KGHDR, SFDVKD. V lost 4 bases and J 5 bases, leaving 13 bases between the germline ends. TCRdb re-analysed the 5' RACE reads in MiXCR, keeping a single row per CDR3 protein. There are 450,000 to 700,000 distinct CDR3 sequences in the sample; roughly 18% occur only once, and around 12% lies in the top ten. This clonotype was seen only once. The chain couples TRBV24-1 to TRBJ1-2, with D unresolved. The TCR comes from an adult woman who had mild COVID-19 (a few samples of this study predate the infection). Cell type and time point are not known. Sequencing used PBMCs or a T cell subset sorted from them (not recorded which). DNA of the CDR3: TGTGCCACCAGTGAGGCAGGTATTGGTTATGGCTACACCTTC. Its protein product is CATSEAGIGYGYTF.